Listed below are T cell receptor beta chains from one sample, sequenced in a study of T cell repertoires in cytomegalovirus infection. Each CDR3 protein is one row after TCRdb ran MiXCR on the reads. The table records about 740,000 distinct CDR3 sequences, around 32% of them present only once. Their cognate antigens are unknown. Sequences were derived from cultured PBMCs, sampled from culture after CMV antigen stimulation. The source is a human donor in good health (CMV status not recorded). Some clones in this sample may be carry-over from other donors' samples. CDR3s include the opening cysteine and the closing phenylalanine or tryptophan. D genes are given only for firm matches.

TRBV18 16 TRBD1 CASSPQPRDRGHTQYF
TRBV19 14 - CASTPGRVYNEQFF
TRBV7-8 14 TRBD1 CASSSGTVGETQYF
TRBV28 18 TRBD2 CASSLFMRTSGRRETQYF
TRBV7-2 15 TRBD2 CASSSKRELGYEQYF
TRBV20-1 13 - CSAITGPPYEQYF
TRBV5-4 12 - CASSAKNTEAFF
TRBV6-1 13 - CASKALITGELFF
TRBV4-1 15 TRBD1 CASSQTGEWNQPQHF
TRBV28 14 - CASSGGGNYNEQFF
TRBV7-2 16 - CASSLVDRQYTDTQYF
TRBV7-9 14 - CASSHRLGDSPLHF
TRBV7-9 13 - CASSRTQGYTIYF
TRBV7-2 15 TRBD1 CASSPGQGRSDTQYF
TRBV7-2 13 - CASSQTQADTQYF
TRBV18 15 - CASSLDGGLEETQYF
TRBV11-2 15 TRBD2 CASSPTSGSADEQFF
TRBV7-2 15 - CASSPEGVSNQPQHF
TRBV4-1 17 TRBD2 CASSQGLAGGRIYEQYF
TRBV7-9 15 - CASSPLGGAFEPQHF
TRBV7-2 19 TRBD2 CASSDTGTSGGRGSNEQFF
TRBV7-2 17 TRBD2 CASSPRGSASGADTQYF
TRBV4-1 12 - CASKSMNTEAFF
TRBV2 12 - CASTPGRVGYTF
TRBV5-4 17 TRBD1 CASSWGSKAGTVRTQYF
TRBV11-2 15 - CASSLYADLNTEAFF
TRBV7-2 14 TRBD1 CASTPSPGQGSMYF
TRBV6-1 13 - CASRVTGGYGYTF
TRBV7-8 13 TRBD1 CASSQQGFTEAFF